This T cell receptor (beta chain) stems from a study of shared clonotypes between healthy human individuals. Study-wide background: CD4 naive cells filled three plates per donor, CD4 memory three, CD8 naive two and CD8 memory one. Regarding the study as a whole: When compared with the clonotypes that were shared by all four sorted-subset donors, the non-shared clonotypes turned out to have lower generation probabilities. Despite large depth, sorted-subset datasets appeared incompletely sequenced.

Germline V gene sequence: CDR1 MDHEN, CDR2 SYDVKM. The CDR3 totals 12 residues. Deletions cut 7 bases from V and 3 bases from J, with 10 bases between. A note on this clone: Antigen: not known.

Generated by immunoSEQ multiplex PCR, the TCRdb table keeps only in-frame clones and is missing some. Found here are about 1 million clones, under 80% of them singletons; the top ten hold around 1.4%. Source material: memory CD4+ T cells sorted from blood. Described subset: CD45RA-negative fraction. The source is a man aged 18 to 29 in good health. The rearrangement links TRBV28 to TRBJ2-7, with D possibly being TRBD1 (6 bases). Here the CDR3 reads CASNQGYYEQYF. The CDR3, as DNA: TGTGCCAGCAATCAGGGGTACTACGAGCAGTACTTC.